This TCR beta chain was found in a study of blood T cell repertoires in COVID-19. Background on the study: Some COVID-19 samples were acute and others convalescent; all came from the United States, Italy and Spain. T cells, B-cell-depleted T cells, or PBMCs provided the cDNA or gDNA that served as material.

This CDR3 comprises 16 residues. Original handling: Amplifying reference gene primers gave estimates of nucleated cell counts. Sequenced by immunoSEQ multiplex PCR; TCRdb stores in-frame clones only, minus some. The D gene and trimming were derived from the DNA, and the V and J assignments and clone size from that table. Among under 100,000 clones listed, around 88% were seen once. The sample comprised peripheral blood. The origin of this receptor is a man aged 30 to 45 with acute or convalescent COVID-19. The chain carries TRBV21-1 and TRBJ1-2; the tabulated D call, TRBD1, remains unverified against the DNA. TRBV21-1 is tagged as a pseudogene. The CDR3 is CASSKRLVREIYGYTF. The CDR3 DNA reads TGTGCCAGCAGCAAAAGATTGGTCAGGGAAATCTATGGCTACACCTTC.